This TCR beta chain was profiled in a study of blood T cell repertoires in COVID-19 (dated by TCRdb to 2019 to 2021). The study in broad terms: Samples covering the acute and convalescent phases of COVID-19 were provided by collaborators in the United States, Italy and Spain. The samples were drawn from the first 160 participants of the ongoing ImmuneRACE study and from 1,254 subjects provided by 6 global collaborators. Where available, HLA class I and class II types were obtained from metadata supplied by the sample provider rather than from assay-based typing. Deeply sampled blood TCRbeta repertoires from subjects exposed to, actively infected with, or recovered from COVID-19 were included in the dataset. The material from the prospective study consisted of cDNA or gDNA derived from T cells, B-cell-depleted T cells, or PBMCs. The sample metadata nearly always contained a de-identified subject ID, COVID-19 status, age in years and sex. The repertoires were made available in a free public database intended to serve as a resource for research on the immune response to SARS-CoV-2.

Participants in the prospective study were aged about 18 to 100 years, lived in 24 United States geographic areas, and enrolled through a virtual design. To assign participants to cohorts, the prospective study relied on clinical history that participants themselves reported in a screening survey and a study questionnaire. Recovered participants in ImmuneRACE Cohort 3 were defined by two consecutive negative NP/OP PCR tests, clearance by a healthcare professional, or resolution of symptoms. Each participant in the prospective study had whole blood, serum and a nasopharyngeal or oropharyngeal swab collected by mobile phlebotomists. Additional blood draws and questionnaires over an approximately 2-month period could optionally be provided by prospective study participants. Before DNA extraction, prospective study blood samples were shipped either frozen or at room temperature. CDR1 and CDR2 are drawn from the germline V gene: SGHRS, YFSETQ. The junction shows trimming of 4 bases on V and 5 bases on J, plus 11 bases between the germline ends. There are 13 amino acids in the CDR3, from cysteine to phenylalanine inclusive. Of the read, only the CDR3 DNA is kept; its 39 bases are in frame from base 1.

Remarks on this clone: The antigen it recognizes is unknown. The record has no base qualities; no much larger clone is one base away.

Study-level results and caveats: How much clinical and demographic metadata was included differed by source and by participant, and the metadata was provided uncurated.

TCRbeta CDR3 regions were amplified from genomic DNA using the immunoSEQ Assay, a bias-controlled multiplex PCR. The study's processing was this. Nucleated cell counts per sample were estimated from amplification of reference gene primers within the assay. To quantify the absolute abundance of each unique TCRbeta CDR3 rearrangement, sequence reads were collapsed and filtered. Productive Simpson clonality was computed per sample as the square root of Simpson's diversity index over productive rearrangements. In TCRdb, the immuneACCESS table is reduced to in-frame sequences with V and J assigned. These tables do not hold every clone; where another copy was compared, an unresolved V gene accounts for under half, and the others remain unexplained. V and J calls and clone size are those listed in that table; D and trimming were worked out from the DNA. The sample table contains 200,000 to 250,000 clones; only one count was recorded for roughly 82% of them. The ten largest make up 2% to 2.5% of the sample.

The TCR originated in a woman aged 45 to 65 who had recovered from COVID-19. The chain uses TRBV5-1 and TRBJ2-3; the D gene is possibly TRBD2, with 5 bases matching. The sample consisted of PBMCs or T cells enriched from blood (not recorded which). The CDR3 region has the sequence CASSPRGVDTQYF. The bases are TGCGCCAGCAGCCCCCGGGGTGTAGATACGCAGTATTTT.